Shown below are 13 T cell receptor beta chains from a single sample sequenced in a study of early T cells in non-severe SARS-CoV-2 infection listed by TCRdb under 2021. The library was produced with 5' RACE. Sequencer: NextSeq 500. TCRdb itself trimmed the public reads at Q25 with fastp, ran MiXCR and retained productive beta chains. Every CDR3 protein is listed once, alongside the most common genes and DNA of its rows. The sample table contains about 49,000 distinct CDR3 sequences; only one count was recorded for about an eighth of them. The top ten hold 9.1% of the sample. The sample taken for sequencing was whole blood. The origin of the receptors is an adult who was a healthcare worker with PCR-confirmed SARS-CoV-2 infection or an uninfected control (not recorded which).

V and J are TRBV27 and TRBJ2-1; D uncertain. The CDR3 is made up of 10 amino acids. V gave up 3 bases and J gave up 10 bases, with 4 bases separating them. CDR1 MNHEY and CDR2 SMNVEV come from the germline V gene (reference sequence). CDR3 sequence reads: CASSFPEQFF. CDR3 DNA sequence: TGTGCCAGCAGTTTCCCGGAGCAGTTCTTC.

This clonotype was counted at least ten times. The CDR3 region is CASSRSGTGNYGYTF. The CDR3 DNA follows: TGTGCCAGTAGTAGGTCCGGGACAGGCAACTATGGCTACACCTTC. The rearrangement uses TRBV19 and TRBJ1-2, with 8 bases that match TRBD1. The ends lost 4 bases at V and 2 bases at J; junction bases unmatched: 6. CDR3 length: 15 amino acids. CDR1 is LNHDA and CDR2 is SQIVND in the germline V gene (reference sequence).

Many counts were recorded for this clonotype. A read error may account for a junction end that differs from germline. This chain uses TRBV7-7 with TRBJ2-3; D is uncertain. Germline assignment: CDR1 SSHAT and CDR2 FNYEAQ (reference sequence). There are 13 residues in the CDR3. The CDR3 DNA is TGTGCTAGCAGCTTTAAAATAGGGGATACGCAGTATTTT. It codes for CASSFKIGDTQYF.

This clonotype was detected only a few times. The chain links TRBV9 to TRBJ2-5, with 7 bases identical to TRBD1. Germline V gene lookup returns CDR1 SGDLS and CDR2 YYNGEE. The CDR3 is 16 residues long. The V gene end was trimmed by 4 bases and the J gene end by 0 bases; junction bases not matched to a gene: 9. CDR3: CASSPRLGGHQETQYF. CDR3 nucleotides: TGTGCCAGCAGCCCACGTCTAGGGGGCCACCAAGAGACCCAGTACTTC.

This chain links TRBV6-6 with TRBJ1-1, with D unclear. The ends were cut back, 6 bases at V and 4 bases at J, with 15 bases in the middle. Germline lookup yields CDR1 MNHNY and CDR2 SVGAGI (reference sequence). The CDR3 has 14 residues. CDR3 region: CASRFPGAATEAFF. In DNA, the CDR3 is TGTGCCAGCAGGTTTCCGGGAGCAGCCACTGAAGCTTTCTTT.

This clonotype came up a few times. The V gene is TRBV11-3, the J gene TRBJ1-1; D is unclear. In germline, CDR1 is SGHNT, CDR2 YENEEA. Trimming removed 4 bases from V and 2 bases from J, with 8 bases in between. This CDR3 spans 13 amino acids. CDR3 bases: TGTGCCAGCAGCTCAGGTCATAACACTGAAGCTTTCTTT. It encodes CASSSGHNTEAFF.

The chain recombines TRBV7-9 with TRBJ2-2, with TRBD1 identical over 10 bases. V shed 8 bases and J 4 bases; nucleotides not matched to a gene: 4. CDR1 and CDR2 (germline): SEHNR, FQNEAQ (reference sequence). The length of the CDR3 is 14 residues. CDR3 sequence: CASSRQGATGELFF. CDR3 DNA: TGTGCCAGCTCCCGACAGGGGGCCACCGGGGAGCTGTTTTTT.

This clonotype has ten or more counts. The chain carries TRBV19 and TRBJ1-4; D not certain. This CDR3 has 15 residues. Germline V CDR1 and CDR2: LNHDA, SQIVND (reference sequence). Trimming left V 1 base short and J 0 bases short, with 6 bases between. CDR3 in DNA: TGTGCCAGTAGTATAGTACGTGCAACTAATGAAAAACTGTTTTTT. This translates into CASSIVRATNEKLFF. Together with reference TRBV19 and TRBJ1-4, the CDR3 gives the full variable domain: DGGITQSPKYLFRKEGQNVTLSCEQNLNHDAMYWYRQDPGQGLRLIYYSQIVNDFQKGDIAEGYSVSREKKESFPLTVTSAQKNPTAFYLCASSIVRATNEKLFFGSGTQLSVL.

This clonotype was picked up many times. CDR3 in DNA: TGTGCCAGCAGTTTAGAGGATACGCAGTATTTT. It codes for CASSLEDTQYF. The chain uses TRBV28 and TRBJ2-3, with unresolved D. Deletions cut 2 bases from V and 6 bases from J, with 3 bases between. This CDR3 spans 11 amino acids. CDR1 is MDHEN, CDR2 SYDVKM, per germline.

The gene calls are TRBV5-1 and TRBJ2-3; 14 bases match TRBD2. Germline V gives CDR1 SGHRS, CDR2 YFSETQ. The CDR3 contains 16 residues. The ends lost 4 bases at V and 1 base at J; junction bases unmatched: 2. This chain's CDR3 is CASSRGLAGGTDTQYF. The CDR3 DNA reads TGCGCCAGCAGCAGGGGACTAGCGGGGGGCACAGATACGCAGTATTTT.

This clonotype was counted many times. The V call is TRBV5-1, the J call TRBJ1-2; D unresolved. The CDR3 has 11 amino acids. The germline V gene encodes CDR1 SGHRS and CDR2 YFSETQ. Trimming shortened V by 4 bases and J by 2 bases, and 3 bases separated the two germline ends. CDR3 DNA: TGCGCCAGCAGCGGAAACTATGGCTACACCTTC. Translated: CASSGNYGYTF.

The chain is built from TRBV12-3 or TRBV12-4 and TRBJ2-3; tentatively, D is TRBD1 or TRBD2 (6 bases each). The CDR3 contains 14 residues. V was trimmed by 3 bases and J by 6 bases, leaving 13 bases between them. The CDR3 loop reads CASSFSGAGDTQYF. The DNA for the CDR3 is TGTGCCAGCAGTTTTTCGGGGGCGGGGGATACGCAGTATTTT.

This clonotype was counted at least ten times. This chain uses TRBV27 with TRBJ2-1; 9 nucleotides line up with TRBD2. This CDR3 spans 16 amino acids. V was pared by 0 bases and J by 0 bases, with 0 bases of the junction left unmatched. Germline V CDR1 and CDR2: MNHEY, SMNVEV (reference sequence). Here the CDR3 DNA reads TGTGCCAGCAGTTTATCTAGCGGGAGCTCCTACAATGAGCAGTTCTTC. Its translation is CASSLSSGSSYNEQFF.